This T cell receptor (beta chain) was sequenced during a study of tumor and adjacent non-tumor tissue in lung cancer. Comment on this clonotype: This clone may be a read error of a much larger clone one base away.

The library came from three nested PCR rounds adapted from ARM-PCR protocols. In TCRdb, the multiplex PCR reads were re-called with MiXCR into one record per CDR3 protein. The repertoire holds roughly 75,000 distinct CDR3 sequences, with around 80% as singletons. This sample's RNA came from whole unsorted tissue. This non-tumor lung sample came from over 3 cm beyond the tumor edge. The TCR comes from a man aged 55 to 70 with non-small cell lung cancer. Sequencing input: distant non-tumor lung tissue.

This CDR3 reads CASSSRLAGASGTDTQYF. For the CDR3, the DNA is TGTGCCAGCAGCTCAAGACTAGCGGGAGCGTCTGGCACAGATACGCAGTATTTT. The chain uses TRBV7-8 and TRBJ2-3, with 12 bases matching TRBD2. The CDR3 consists of 18 residues. V was clipped by 4 bases and J by 1 base; unmatched bases: 9. The V gene's germline CDR1 is SGHVS and CDR2 FQNEAQ.